The 9 T cell receptor beta chains reported below all come from one sample, sequenced in a study of T cells in Graves' hyperthyroidism and ophthalmopathy. The TCR beta CDR3 regions underwent amplification using RNA transcripts as the source. The HTBI primer set drove a first-round RT-PCR of the TCR CDR3. Using its own MiXCR run on the multiplex PCR reads, TCRdb lists one record per CDR3 protein. Seen here are about 600,000 distinct CDR3 sequences, approximately 15% observed once, and the top ten hold over 6%. Sequencing input: blood. These receptors were obtained from a woman aged 18-29 years with Graves' ophthalmopathy.

This clonotype was counted many times. This sequence joins TRBV2 and TRBJ1-1; D unclear. CDR1 is SNHLY, CDR2 FYNNEI, per germline. Trimming pared 8 bases from V and 2 bases from J, leaving 18 bases between. The CDR3 is 15 amino acids. The CDR3 region is CASPLNPRVNTEAFF. The CDR3 nucleotides are TGTGCCAGCCCCCTCAATCCCAGAGTTAACACTGAAGCTTTCTTT.

This clonotype showed up many times. This chain uses TRBV20-1 with TRBJ1-2, with D possibly TRBD1 on 5 matching bases. Germline CDR1 and CDR2: DFQATT and SNEGSKA (reference sequence). The CDR3 consists of 12 residues. The V and J ends lost 3 bases and 0 bases respectively, with 5 bases between them. The CDR3, as DNA: TGCAGTGCTAGGGACACTAACTATGGCTACACCTTC. It encodes CSARDTNYGYTF.

This clonotype was detected many times. The gene calls are TRBV3-1 and TRBJ2-4; D is perhaps TRBD2 (5 bases). The CDR3 sequence is 15 residues long. In germline, CDR1 is LGHDT, CDR2 YNNKEL (reference sequence). The V and J ends lost 4 bases and 2 bases respectively, with 12 bases between them. The CDR3 here is CASSLLPGTKNIQYF. As DNA, the CDR3 is TGTGCCAGCAGCCTCCTACCGGGGACCAAAAACATTCAGTACTTC.

This clonotype was seen at least ten times. The genes are TRBV12-3 or TRBV12-4 and TRBJ1-1; D gene ambiguous. Trimming removed 6 bases at V and 7 bases at J, with 12 bases between. This CDR3 has 12 residues. CDR3 residues: CASSLRRDEAFF. CDR3 bases: TGTGCCAGCAGCCTAAGGCGGGATGAAGCTTTCTTT.

The sample holds a few counts of this clonotype. The genes are TRBV19 and TRBJ2-1; D gene uncertain. Germline V lookup: CDR1 LNHDA, CDR2 SQIVND (reference sequence). The CDR3 has 13 residues. Trimming removed 0 bases from V and 6 bases from J, with 6 bases in between. CDR3 loop: CASSIDPPNEQFF. The CDR3 coding sequence is TGTGCCAGTAGTATAGACCCCCCCAATGAGCAGTTCTTC.

This clonotype appeared many times. CDR3 protein: CASSPLNSGNTEAFF. The CDR3 bases are TGTGCCAGCAGTCCCCTAAACTCCGGGAACACTGAAGCTTTCTTT. The J gene is TRBJ1-1, the V gene TRBV28, with unresolved D. The CDR3 is 15 residues long. V was pared by 5 bases and J by 1 base, with 14 bases between. Per germline, CDR1 MDHEN and CDR2 SYDVKM.

In its sample, this clonotype was seen a few times. The chain combines TRBV24-1 with TRBJ2-1; D is undetermined. CDR1 and CDR2 (germline): KGHDR, SFDVKD. V was trimmed by 5 bases and J by 10 bases, leaving 8 bases between them. The CDR3 consists of 11 residues. CDR3 coding DNA: TGTGCCACCAGTGCGGCGGTAGAGCAGTTCTTC. This codes for CATSAAVEQFF.

This clonotype was seen at least ten times. The chain is built from TRBV11-1 and TRBJ2-7; TRBD1 aligns across 10 bases. The germline V gene has CDR1 SGHAT and CDR2 FQDESV (reference sequence). CDR3 length: 14 amino acids. V shed 3 bases and J 3 bases; nucleotides not matched to a gene: 2. This CDR3 reads CASSFWDRGYEQYF. The CDR3 coding sequence is TGTGCCAGCAGCTTTTGGGACAGGGGCTACGAGCAGTACTTC. Using reference TRBV11-1 and TRBJ2-7 for the parts outside the CDR3, the full variable domain is EAEVAQSPRYKITEKSQAVAFWCDPISGHATLYWYRQILGQGPELLVQFQDESVVDDSQLPKDRFSAERLKGVDSTLKIQPAELGDSAMYLCASSFWDRGYEQYFGPGTRLTVT.

This clonotype was seen many times. The CDR3 DNA sequence: TGTGCCAGCAGCTTAAGGTTGATCGGCGACAGGCGTTACGAAAAACTGTTTTTT. Protein sequence: CASSLRLIGDRRYEKLFF. This chain connects TRBV7-9 to TRBJ1-4, with D possibly matching TRBD1 (6 bases). The CDR3 extends over 18 amino acids. CDR1 SEHNR and CDR2 FQNEAQ come from the germline V gene (reference sequence). V was cut by 2 bases and J by 8 bases, with 24 bases left in between.